This TCR beta chain appears in the sequencing data of a study of beta chain features in type 1 diabetes. The study's findings and limits: For type 1 diabetes patients, VDJ junctions showed fewer insertions and more deletions.

Germline V gives CDR1 SGHTA, CDR2 FQGNSA. The J segment lost 5 bases and the V segment lost 4 bases, leaving 3 bases of the junction unmatched. The CDR3 has 14 residues. Expressed TCRB transcripts were sequenced because the isolated RNA had all been reverse transcribed beforehand. Profiling relied on immunoSEQ multiplex PCR, and the TCRdb table lists in-frame clones only, not all of them. The sample carries hundreds of thousands of clones, 14% recorded once. Worth noting for this clone: Its antigen is unknown. The same CDR3 arises from other DNA sequences in this sample as well.

The clonotype was recovered from a woman between 40 and 50 years old in good health. This chain links TRBV7-2 with TRBJ1-4; 8 bases are a match to TRBD1. Sequenced sample: naive CD4+ T cells from blood. CDR3 amino acids: CASSSGQGNEKLFF. The DNA of the CDR3 is TGTGCCAGCAGCTCAGGACAGGGCAATGAAAAACTGTTTTTT.